These 32 T cell receptor beta chains share one sample of origin, sequenced in a study of T cell responses to AZD1222 COVID-19 vaccine. The method was immunoSEQ multiplex PCR; TCRdb's version includes in-frame clones alone and lacks a portion of them. The repertoire holds roughly 130,000 clones, with roughly 85% as singletons. The sequenced sample was peripheral blood, obtained on day 0 of AZD1222 vaccination. Source of these receptors: an adult in good health.

The chain links TRBV9 to TRBJ2-5; D uncertain. CDR1 SGDLS and CDR2 YYNGEE come from the germline V gene. V was shortened by 1 base and J by 2 bases, with 12 bases between the two germline ends. The CDR3 covers 15 residues. The CDR3 reads CASSVFGRAQETQYF. The CDR3 nucleotides read TGTGCCAGCAGCGTATTCGGAAGGGCACAAGAGACCCAGTACTTC. Complete variable domain (other parts from reference TRBV9 and TRBJ2-5): DSGVTQTPKHLITATGQRVTLRCSPRSGDLSVYWYQQSLDQGLQFLIQYYNGEERAKGNILERFSAQQFPDLHSELNLSSLELGDSALYFCASSVFGRAQETQYFGPGTRLLVL.

The V and J genes are TRBV4-1 and TRBJ1-6; D not resolved. The CDR3 covers 12 residues. Germline V gene sequence: CDR1 MGHRA, CDR2 YSYEKL. The V end lost 2 bases, the J end lost 7 bases, and 3 bases lay between the germline ends. This CDR3 is CASSQQNSPLHF. The CDR3, as DNA: TGCGCCAGCAGCCAACAAAATTCACCCCTCCACTTT.

This chain joins TRBV7-9 and TRBJ1-5, with D possibly TRBD1 on 6 matching bases. The CDR3 has 16 amino acids. V shed 1 base and J shed 1 base, with 11 bases lying between them. Germline values: CDR1 SEHNR, CDR2 FQNEAQ (reference sequence). Here the CDR3 reads CASSLVGASSNQPQHF. Here the CDR3 DNA reads TGTGCCAGCAGCTTAGTGGGGGCCTCGAGCAATCAGCCCCAGCATTTT.

V usage is TRBV18 and J usage is TRBJ1-2, with D perhaps matching TRBD1 (5 bases). The CDR3 loop spans 14 amino acids. V was clipped by 0 bases and J by 6 bases, with 11 bases between them. Germline V gene data show CDR1 as KGHSH and CDR2 as LQKENI. The CDR3 DNA follows: TGTGCCAGCTCACCACCGCAGGGTGGAGATGGCTACACCTTC. Translated: CASSPPQGGDGYTF.

The chain couples TRBV5-8 to TRBJ1-6; no reliable D call. Germline V gene sequence: CDR1 SGHTS, CDR2 YDEGEE. V gave up 7 bases and J gave up 0 bases, with 11 bases separating them. The length of the CDR3 is 15 residues. The DNA of the CDR3 is TGTGCCAGCGGACCGAGGATCTCCTATAATTCACCCCTCCACTTT. It specifies CASGPRISYNSPLHF.

The rearrangement joins TRBV30 to TRBJ1-1, with a possible D match to TRBD1 (6 bases). Germline V CDR1 and CDR2: GTSNPN, SVGIG (reference sequence). The CDR3 totals 13 residues. Trimming took 8 bases from V and 4 from J, leaving 17 bases between them. In DNA form, the CDR3 reads TGTGCCCAACGTACAGGGTATGGCACTGAAGCTTTCTTT. Protein product: CAQRTGYGTEAFF.

The CDR3 nucleotides read TGTGCCAGCAGCGTAGGTCAAGATACGCAGTATTTT. Translation gives CASSVGQDTQYF. J is TRBJ2-3 and V is TRBV9; D ambiguous. Germline assignment: CDR1 SGDLS and CDR2 YYNGEE. The CDR3 loop spans 12 amino acids. Trimming pared 0 bases from V and 5 bases from J, leaving 4 bases between.

The rearrangement links TRBV7-8 to TRBJ1-2; D is possibly TRBD1 (5 bases). CDR1 is SGHVS and CDR2 is FQNEAQ in the germline V gene. The length of the CDR3 is 15 residues. V lost 1 base, J lost 6 bases, and 15 bases lay in between. CDR3 nucleotides: TGTGCCAGCAGCTTAGTAGAACAGGTCCCAAATGGCTACACCTTC. Protein: CASSLVEQVPNGYTF. The full variable domain, completed using reference TRBV7-8 and TRBJ1-2, is GAGVSQSPRYKVAKRGQDVALRCDPISGHVSLFWYQQALGQGPEFLTYFQNEAQLDKSGLPSDRFFAERPEGSVSTLKIQRTQQEDSAVYLCASSLVEQVPNGYTFGSGTRLTVV.

The chain uses TRBV5-1 and TRBJ1-3; D perhaps matches TRBD1 (5 bases). Germline assignment: CDR1 SGHRS and CDR2 YFSETQ. The CDR3 sequence is 14 residues long. With 1 base removed from V and 4 bases from J, the gap between germline ends came to 9 bases. CDR3 DNA: TGCGCCAGCAGCTTGTCATGGGACGGAAACACCATATATTTT. This sequence encodes CASSLSWDGNTIYF.

The chain uses TRBV20-1 and TRBJ2-5; tentatively, D is TRBD1 (5 bases). CDR1 is DFQATT, CDR2 SNEGSKA, per germline (reference sequence). The length of the CDR3 is 15 residues. The V end lost 3 bases, the J end lost 1 base, and 15 bases lay between the germline ends. The CDR3 region has the DNA TGCAGTGCTAGTTATCAGGGTCTGTCCCAAGAGACCCAGTACTTC. Translated, it gives CSASYQGLSQETQYF.

The V gene is TRBV3-1 (or the pseudogene TRBV3-2), the J gene TRBJ1-5, with 10 positions matching TRBD1. Germline V CDR1 and CDR2: LGHDT, YNNKEL (reference sequence). This CDR3 comprises 15 residues. V lost 4 bases, J lost 7 bases, and 7 bases stayed unmatched. The CDR3 loop is CASSRGQGGGQPQHF. The CDR3 nucleotides read TGTGCCAGCAGCCGAGGACAGGGGGGAGGGCAGCCCCAGCATTTT.

This chain uses TRBV6-5 with TRBJ1-3, with a tentative D call TRBD1 (6 bases). CDR1 and CDR2 from the germline V gene are MNHEY and SVGAGI. The CDR3 is 15 amino acids. Trimming removed 4 bases from V and 2 bases from J, with 12 bases in between. CDR3 protein: CASSFEDRAGNTIYF. The CDR3 region has the DNA TGTGCCAGCAGTTTCGAGGACAGAGCTGGAAACACCATATATTTT.

V is TRBV7-3 and J is TRBJ2-6, with D perhaps matching TRBD2 (6 bases). From germline, CDR1 is SGHTA and CDR2 FQGTGA. V was trimmed by 6 bases and J by 1 base, leaving 10 bases between them. There are 15 residues in the CDR3. The CDR3 coding sequence is TGTGCCAGCAGTAAAGGAGGGTCTGGGGCCAACGTCCTGACTTTC. This encodes CASSKGGSGANVLTF.

V and J are TRBV11-3 and TRBJ1-1; 7 bases align to TRBD1. Germline V gives CDR1 SGHNT, CDR2 YENEEA. The J segment lost 3 bases and the V segment lost 7 bases, leaving 5 bases of the junction unmatched. This CDR3 is built from 13 residues. The DNA of the CDR3 is TGTGCCAGCAAGACAGGGAGGGACACTGAAGCTTTCTTT. Protein sequence: CASKTGRDTEAFF.

V usage is TRBV19 and J usage is TRBJ1-2; 7 positions match TRBD1. V gave up 6 bases and J gave up 3 bases; unmatched junction bases: 4. This CDR3 has 13 amino acids. Germline values: CDR1 LNHDA, CDR2 SQIVND (reference sequence). For the CDR3, the DNA is TGTGCCAGTAGCCTGGGACAGTACTATGGCTACACCTTC. This sequence encodes CASSLGQYYGYTF.

This chain connects TRBV30 to TRBJ2-7; D tentatively reads TRBD1 or TRBD2 (5 bases each). The CDR3 contains 11 residues. The germline V and J ends were trimmed by 1 base and 4 bases, with 5 bases remaining between them. Germline V gene data show CDR1 as GTSNPN and CDR2 as SVGIG (reference sequence). The CDR3 coding sequence is TGTGCCTGGAGTGGGGGGTACGAGCAGTACTTC. This sequence encodes CAWSGGYEQYF.

V is TRBV27 and J is TRBJ1-6; 9 bases match TRBD1. With 5 bases clipped from V and 9 bases from J, the junction kept 5 bases outside the gene matches. This CDR3 has 14 amino acids. Germline V gene lookup returns CDR1 MNHEY and CDR2 SMNVEV (reference sequence). The CDR3 coding sequence is TGTGCCAGCAGTACCCGGGACAGGGTTTCACCCCTCCACTTT. Encoded protein: CASSTRDRVSPLHF.

The V and J genes are TRBV7-3 and TRBJ1-2; a possible D gene is TRBD1 (5 bases). Germline assignment: CDR1 SGHTA and CDR2 FQGTGA. With 5 bases removed from V and 4 bases from J, the gap between germline ends came to 11 bases. CDR3 length: 13 residues. This chain's CDR3 is CASSGGTIYGYTF. The CDR3 DNA reads TGTGCCAGCAGCGGGGGTACTATCTATGGCTACACCTTC.

The chain couples TRBV9 to TRBJ2-2; perhaps TRBD1 as D (5 bases). This CDR3 contains 15 residues. CDR1 SGDLS and CDR2 YYNGEE come from the germline V gene. Trimming pared 1 base from V and 7 bases from J, leaving 14 bases between. DNA of the CDR3: TGTGCCAGCAGCGTAAGCAGCAGGGTTGACGGGGAGCTGTTTTTT. It specifies CASSVSSRVDGELFF.

The rearrangement uses TRBV19 and TRBJ1-2; 7 nucleotides line up with TRBD1. The J segment lost 5 bases and the V segment lost 7 bases, leaving 10 bases of the junction unmatched. CDR3 length: 14 residues. Germline V CDR1 and CDR2: LNHDA, SQIVND (reference sequence). The CDR3 DNA reads as TGTGCCAGTAATCAAAGACAGGGACGGTATGGCTACACCTTC. Its translation is CASNQRQGRYGYTF.

The chain recombines TRBV10-2 with TRBJ1-2; 7 nucleotides line up with TRBD1. In germline, CDR1 is WSHSY, CDR2 SAAADI. This CDR3 has 15 amino acids. V trimming: 5 bases; J trimming: 8 bases; junction bases outside the gene matches: 14. The CDR3 region is CASSRTGAQSLGYTF. CDR3 DNA sequence: TGCGCCAGCAGTCGGACAGGAGCCCAGTCACTGGGCTACACCTTC.

The J gene is TRBJ1-1, the V gene TRBV5-1, with 7 bases fitting TRBD1. CDR3 length equals 14 residues. The J segment lost 6 bases and the V segment lost 0 bases, leaving 5 bases of the junction unmatched. Germline lookup yields CDR1 SGHRS and CDR2 YFSETQ. CDR3 coding DNA: TGCGCCAGCAGCTTGGGACAGGGAGAGTCTGAAGCTTTCTTT. Residues: CASSLGQGESEAFF.

The J gene is TRBJ1-3, the V gene TRBV9; no clear D gene. CDR3 length: 11 amino acids. In germline, CDR1 is SGDLS, CDR2 YYNGEE. Between the trimmed V and J ends, which lost 7 bases and 7 bases, there was a span of 9 bases. The CDR3 sequence is CASGMSNTIYF. The CDR3 DNA sequence: TGTGCCAGCGGAATGTCGAACACCATATATTTT.

The rearrangement joins TRBV5-1 to TRBJ1-5; 11 bases agree with TRBD1. J lost 4 bases, V lost 0 bases, and 3 bases had no gene match. CDR3 length: 16 residues. Germline V gene sequence: CDR1 SGHRS, CDR2 YFSETQ. In DNA form, the CDR3 reads TGCGCCAGCAGCTTGGATGGGACAGGGGGGAATCAGCCCCAGCATTTT. Amino acid sequence: CASSLDGTGGNQPQHF.

The chain links TRBV5-4 to TRBJ2-5; weak D call: TRBD2 (5 bases). CDR1 is SGHNT and CDR2 is YYREEE in the germline V gene (reference sequence). V was shortened by 4 bases and J by 2 bases, with 15 bases between the two germline ends. This CDR3 comprises 15 residues. The CDR3 DNA reads TGTGCCAGCAGCAACAGATTGAGGGCTCAAGAGACCCAGTACTTC. This sequence encodes CASSNRLRAQETQYF.

The V call is TRBV7-3, the J call TRBJ2-3; the match to TRBD2 covers 9 bases. The CDR3 sequence is 17 residues long. Looked up from germline, CDR1 is SGHTA and CDR2 is FQGTGA. Trimming at V came to 4 bases and at J to 6 bases, leaving 14 bases not matched to a gene. The CDR3 loop reads CASSSAPSGGSRDTQYF. CDR3 bases: TGTGCCAGCAGCTCAGCTCCGAGCGGGGGGTCTAGGGATACGCAGTATTTT.

This clone has a handful of counts. The gene calls are TRBV10-2 and TRBJ1-5, with no clear D. V was pared by 1 base and J by 1 base, with 8 bases between. From germline, CDR1 is WSHSY and CDR2 SAAADI. The CDR3 spans 15 residues. This CDR3 is CASSEWGISNQPQHF. CDR3 coding DNA: TGCGCCAGCAGTGAGTGGGGTATCAGCAATCAGCCCCAGCATTTT.

On this clone: Other DNA sequences of this sample code for an identical CDR3. The V gene is TRBV18, the J gene TRBJ1-2; D remains unclear. The CDR3 totals 11 residues. The V end lost 3 bases, the J end lost 3 bases, and 2 bases lay between the germline ends. Germline V gene lookup returns CDR1 KGHSH and CDR2 LQKENI. Here the CDR3 DNA reads TGTGCCAGCTCACCGGACTATGGCTACACCTTC. This translates into CASSPDYGYTF.

The chain combines TRBV21-1 with TRBJ1-3. TRBV21-1 is a pseudogene. This CDR3 has 16 amino acids. CDR3 region: CASSKVGGTSGNTIYF. The CDR3 DNA is TGTGCCAGCAGCAAAGTGGGGGGTACCTCTGGAAACACCATATATTTT.

The V call is TRBV6-5, the J call TRBJ2-5, with TRBD2 matching 10 bases. With 5 bases clipped from V and 10 bases from J, the junction kept 10 bases outside the gene matches. CDR1 MNHEY and CDR2 SVGAGI come from the germline V gene. This CDR3 has 14 residues. The CDR3 bases are TGTGCCAGCAGTCAGCGGGAGGGCCGTGTGGACCAGTACTTC. It specifies CASSQREGRVDQYF.

CDR3 DNA: TGCGCCAGCAGCTCGGGCCCAGCCACAGATACGCAGTATTTT. This encodes CASSSGPATDTQYF. The chain joins TRBV5-1 to TRBJ2-3; D gene ambiguous. The germline gives CDR1 SGHRS, CDR2 YFSETQ. V lost 3 bases, J lost 2 bases, and 10 bases lay in between. The CDR3 has 14 residues.

The count of this clone is one. V and J are TRBV4-2 and TRBJ2-1; D gene uncertain. V was cut by 4 bases and J by 6 bases, with 10 bases left in between. Per the germline V gene, CDR1 is LGHNA and CDR2 is YNFKEQ. This CDR3 region has 13 residues. For the CDR3, the DNA is TGTGCCAGCAGCCCAGGACCCAGCAATGAGCAGTTCTTC. This codes for CASSPGPSNEQFF.